This paragraph reports one TCR beta chain. Sequencing used immunoSEQ multiplex PCR; TCRdb keeps in-frame clones, though not all of them. This sample carries approximately 100,000 clones, around 90% of them seen once, and the ten largest clones take roughly 4%. This CDR3 contains 12 residues. Trimming shortened V by 4 bases and J by 4 bases, and 8 bases separated the two germline ends. Germline loops: CDR1 SQVTM, CDR2 ANQGSEA. These data come from a study of cytomegalovirus exposure and HLA in healthy donors. The sequencing sample was made of PBMCs. The V gene is TRBV29-1, the J gene TRBJ2-1; weak D call: TRBD2 (6 bases). The TCR comes from a young woman in good health and CMV-seronegative. CDR3 bases: TGCAGCGTTGGCGGGGATTACAATGAGCAGTTCTTC. The encoded protein is CSVGGDYNEQFF.